A selection of T cell receptor beta chains follows, all from one sample in a study of tumor-infiltrating lymphocytes in localized non-small cell lung cancer. Here immunoSEQ multiplex PCR was the method, and the copy in TCRdb shows in-frame clones only, minus some. The repertoire holds 10,000 to 13,000 clones, with 80% to 90% as singletons. The sample comprised uninvolved lung tissue not adjacent to the tumor. These TCRs come from a human donor with non-small cell lung cancer. CDR3s include the opening cysteine and the closing phenylalanine or tryptophan. D genes are given only for firm matches. Rows give clone size only sometimes, using once, few, many, or a class for an expanded clone.

CASAPTGEETQYF	TGTGCCAGCGCGCCGACAGGGGAAGAGACCCAGTACTTC	TRBJ2-5	TRBV28	.	TRBD1
CASSLGPGGGADTQYF	TGTGCCAGCAGCCTTGGACCGGGGGGAGGGGCAGATACGCAGTATTTT	TRBJ2-3	TRBV5-6	.	TRBD2
CASSLDTGIRF	TGTGCCAGCAGCTTAGACACTGGAATCCGCTTC	TRBJ1-2	TRBV5-5	.	.
CASSGVGGNTEAFF	TGTGCCAGCAGTGGGGTCGGGGGGAACACTGAAGCTTTCTTT	TRBJ1-1	TRBV2	.	.
CASSLAQGQFGNTIYF	TGTGCCAGCAGCTTAGCGCAGGGGCAGTTTGGAAACACCATATATTTT	TRBJ1-3	TRBV7-9	.	.
CASSPRDRGSDTQYF	TGTGCCAGTAGTCCAAGGGACAGGGGGTCAGATACGCAGTATTTT	TRBJ2-3	TRBV19	.	TRBD1
CASSTPRGPAGELFF	TGTGCCAGCAGTACCCCCAGGGGGCCGGCCGGGGAGCTGTTTTTT	TRBJ2-2	TRBV6-5	.	TRBD1
CASAASIDTQYF	TGTGCCAGCGCGGCTAGTATCGATACGCAGTATTTT	TRBJ2-3	TRBV6-1	few	.
CASSQDLRVYTF	TGCGCCAGCAGCCAAGATCTCCGGGTTTACACCTTC	TRBJ1-2	TRBV4-1	.	.
CASSVGTVGTDTQYF	TGTGCCAGCAGCGTCGGGACGGTCGGCACAGATACGCAGTATTTT	TRBJ2-3	TRBV9	.	.
CASSLAGRETQYF	TGTGCCAGCAGCTTGGCAGGGAGAGAGACCCAGTACTTC	TRBJ2-5	TRBV5-4	.	.
CASSRGQGNGYTF	TGTGCCAGTAGTAGGGGACAGGGGAATGGCTACACCTTC	TRBJ1-2	TRBV19	.	TRBD1
CASSSRRQFQETQYF	TGTGCCAGCAGTTCCCGGAGACAGTTCCAAGAGACCCAGTACTTC	TRBJ2-5	TRBV6-1	.	.
CASSELISDRDTGELFF	TGCGCCAGCAGTGAGCTTATTTCCGACAGAGACACCGGGGAGCTGTTTTTT	TRBJ2-2	TRBV10-1	.	.
CASTDSREGPSTDTQYF	TGTGCCAGCACCGATTCCCGGGAAGGCCCTAGCACAGATACGCAGTATTTT	TRBJ2-3	TRBV5-6	.	.
CASSIDGGTGRHDSGNTIYF	TGTGCCAGTAGTATAGATGGCGGGACAGGTCGTCATGACTCTGGAAACACCATATATTTT	TRBJ1-3	TRBV19	.	TRBD1
CASTADEYTDTQYF	TGTGCCAGCACCGCCGATGAATACACAGATACGCAGTATTTT	TRBJ2-3	TRBV2	few	.
CASSQGEGGNTEAFF	TGCGCCAGCAGCCAAGGGGAAGGGGGGAACACTGAAGCTTTCTTT	TRBJ1-1	TRBV4-3	.	.
CASSLQGPNSPLHF	TGTGCCAGCAGTTTACAGGGGCCAAATTCACCCCTCCACTTT	TRBJ1-6	TRBV7-2	.	TRBD1
CSVMTGTGSSYEQYF	TGCAGCGTAATGACCGGGACAGGGAGCTCCTACGAGCAGTACTTC	TRBJ2-7	TRBV29-1	.	TRBD1
CASRGTGYAYEQYF	TGTGCCAGCAGGGGAACAGGGTACGCGTACGAGCAGTACTTC	TRBJ2-7	TRBV6-6	.	.
CASSYWDRGTEAFF	TGTGCCAGCAGTTACTGGGACAGGGGCACTGAAGCTTTCTTT	TRBJ1-1	TRBV6-5	.	TRBD1
CSVEQDRYEQYF	TGCAGCGTTGAACAAGATCGATACGAGCAGTACTTC	TRBJ2-7	TRBV29-1	.	.
CASGGEIHNEQFF	TGTGCCAGCGGTGGGGAGATCCACAATGAGCAGTTCTTC	TRBJ2-1	TRBV4-2	.	.
CASSDVRYGYTF	TGTGCCAGCAGTGACGTACGATACGGCTACACCTTC	TRBJ1-2	TRBV6-1	.	.
CSALDPGGNQPQHF	TGCAGCGCCCTAGACCCTGGCGGCAATCAGCCCCAGCATTTT	TRBJ1-5	TRBV29-1	.	.